This T cell receptor (beta chain) was found in a study of blood T cell repertoires in COVID-19 (dated by TCRdb to 2018 to 2021). For the wider study: The collaborator samples originated in the United States, Italy and Spain and spanned the acute and convalescent phases of COVID-19. The material from the prospective study consisted of cDNA or gDNA derived from T cells, B-cell-depleted T cells, or PBMCs. The dataset comprised deeply sampled blood TCRbeta repertoires from subjects exposed to, actively infected with, or recovered from COVID-19. The repertoires were made available in a free public database intended to serve as a resource for research on the immune response to SARS-CoV-2. The samples were drawn from two sources: the first 160 participants of the ongoing ImmuneRACE study, and approximately 1,300 subjects contributed by 6 global collaborators. Nearly every sample came with metadata listing a de-identified subject ID, COVID-19 status, age in years and sex. Where available, HLA class I and class II types were taken from metadata supplied by the sample provider and were not determined by assay-based typing.

Overall study results and their limits: How much clinical and demographic metadata was included differed by source and by participant, and the metadata was provided uncurated.

V loses 1 base, J loses 2 bases, and the germline ends lie 12 bases apart. The germline V gene gives CDR1 as MGHRA and CDR2 as YSYEKL. Taken from cysteine to phenylalanine, the CDR3 has 17 residues. Just CDR3 DNA is preserved here, 51 bases in frame from base 1. The immunoSEQ Assay, a bias-controlled multiplex PCR, was used to amplify TCRbeta CDR3 regions from genomic DNA. In the authors' own workflow: Nucleated cell counts per sample were estimated from amplification of reference gene primers within the assay. To quantify the absolute abundance of each unique TCRbeta CDR3 rearrangement, sequence reads were collapsed and filtered. Productive Simpson clonality was computed per sample as the square root of Simpson's diversity index over productive rearrangements. TCRdb re-hosts the immuneACCESS table, in-frame sequences only. Its copies lack some clones; in the studies checked, an unresolved V gene accounts for under half of them, and the cause for the rest is not known. V and J calls and clone size are those listed in that table; D and trimming were worked out from the DNA. Present in this sample are some 220,000 clones, 80% to 90% of which were seen just once. 3% to 4% of the sample is held by the ten biggest clonotypes.

For this clone: The clone's antigen remains unknown. Qualities for individual bases were not recorded, and no much larger clone is one base off.

Participants in the prospective study were aged about 18 to 95 years, lived in about two dozen United States geographic areas, and enrolled through a virtual design. In the prospective study, participants were assigned to cohorts based on the clinical history participants reported in a screening survey and a study questionnaire. Each participant in the prospective study had whole blood, serum and a nasopharyngeal or oropharyngeal swab collected by mobile phlebotomists. Prospective study participants could optionally give additional blood draws and questionnaires over an approximately two-month period. Before DNA extraction, blood samples from the prospective study were shipped at room temperature or frozen.

This receptor chain uses TRBV4-1 and TRBJ2-6; D gene: possibly TRBD2, on 6 matching bases. Material: PBMCs or T cells enriched from blood (not recorded which). This sequence originates from a woman aged 18-35 years in a cohort exposed to, infected with or recovered from COVID-19 (not recorded which). The bases are TGCGCCAGCAGCCAAGGTGGGGGGTTTACTGGGGCCAACGTCCTGACTTTC. It translates as CASSQGGGFTGANVLTF.